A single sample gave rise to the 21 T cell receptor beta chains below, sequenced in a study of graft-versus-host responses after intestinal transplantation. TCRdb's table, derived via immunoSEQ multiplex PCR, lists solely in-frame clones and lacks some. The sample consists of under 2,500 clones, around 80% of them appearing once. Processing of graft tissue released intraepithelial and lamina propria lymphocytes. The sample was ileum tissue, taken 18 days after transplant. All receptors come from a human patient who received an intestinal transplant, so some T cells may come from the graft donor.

The CDR3 region has the DNA TGTGCCAGCTCACCACTCCTCGGGACTAGCTTTGTAAATGAGCAGTTCTTC. It yields the protein CASSPLLGTSFVNEQFF. This sequence joins TRBV18 and TRBJ2-1; TRBD2 matches 9 bases. The CDR3 has 17 amino acids. V lost 1 base and J lost 7; bases outside the gene matches: 11. Germline V gives CDR1 KGHSH, CDR2 LQKENI.

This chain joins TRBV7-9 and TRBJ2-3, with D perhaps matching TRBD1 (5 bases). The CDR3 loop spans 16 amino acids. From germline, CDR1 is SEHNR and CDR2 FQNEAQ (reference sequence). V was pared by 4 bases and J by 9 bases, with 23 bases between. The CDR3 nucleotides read TGTGCCAGCAGCTCATACCCCCTGCCAGGGTTTGAGACGCAGTATTTT. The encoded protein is CASSSYPLPGFETQYF.

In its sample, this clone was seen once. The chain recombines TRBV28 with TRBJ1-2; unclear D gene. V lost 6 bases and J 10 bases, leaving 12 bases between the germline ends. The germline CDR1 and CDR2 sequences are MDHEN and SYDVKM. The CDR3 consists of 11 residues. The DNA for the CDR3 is TGTGCCAGCAGACGGACGCAAATCTACACCTTC. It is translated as CASRRTQIYTF.

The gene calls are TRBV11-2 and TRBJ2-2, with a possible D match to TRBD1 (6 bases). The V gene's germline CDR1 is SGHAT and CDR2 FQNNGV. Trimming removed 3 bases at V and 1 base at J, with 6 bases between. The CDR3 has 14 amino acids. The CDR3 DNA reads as TGTGCCAGCAGCTTGACAGGGAACACCGGGGAGCTGTTTTTT. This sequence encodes CASSLTGNTGELFF.

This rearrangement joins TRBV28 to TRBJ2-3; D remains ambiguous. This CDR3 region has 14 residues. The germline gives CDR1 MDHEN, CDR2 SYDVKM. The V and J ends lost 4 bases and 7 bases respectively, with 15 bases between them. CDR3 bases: TGTGCCAGCAGTTCCCCCTCCCCCCCCAATACGCAGTATTTT. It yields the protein CASSSPSPPNTQYF. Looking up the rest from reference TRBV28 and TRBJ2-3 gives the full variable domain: DVKVTQSSRYLVKRTGEKVFLECVQDMDHENMFWYRQDPGLGLRLIYFSYDVKMKEKGDIPEGYSVSREKKERFSLILESASTNQTSMYLCASSSPSPPNTQYFGPGTRLTVL.

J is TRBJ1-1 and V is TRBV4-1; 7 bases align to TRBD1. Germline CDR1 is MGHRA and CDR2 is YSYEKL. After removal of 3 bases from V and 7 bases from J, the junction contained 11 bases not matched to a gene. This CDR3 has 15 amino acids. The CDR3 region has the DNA TGCGCCAGCAGCCAGGGACCAGGGGGGGGATATGAAGCTTTCTTT. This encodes CASSQGPGGGYEAFF.

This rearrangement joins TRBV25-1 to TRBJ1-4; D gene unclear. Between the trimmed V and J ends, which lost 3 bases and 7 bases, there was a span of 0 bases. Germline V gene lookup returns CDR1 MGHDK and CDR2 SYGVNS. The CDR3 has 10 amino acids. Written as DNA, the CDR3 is TGTGCCAGCAGTGATGAAAAACTGTTTTTT. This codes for CASSDEKLFF.

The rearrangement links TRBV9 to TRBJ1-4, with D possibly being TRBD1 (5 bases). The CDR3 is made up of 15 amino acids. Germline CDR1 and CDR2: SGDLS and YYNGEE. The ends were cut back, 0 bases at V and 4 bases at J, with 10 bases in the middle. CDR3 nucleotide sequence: TGTGCCAGCAGCGTAGGCGGGGCTCTTAATGAAAAACTGTTTTTT. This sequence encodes CASSVGGALNEKLFF.

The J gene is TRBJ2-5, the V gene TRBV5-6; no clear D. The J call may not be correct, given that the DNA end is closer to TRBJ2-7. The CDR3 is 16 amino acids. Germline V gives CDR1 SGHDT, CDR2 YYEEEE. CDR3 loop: CASSLLRRWPSYEQYF. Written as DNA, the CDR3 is TGTGCCAGCAGCTTGCTGAGACGGTGGCCCTCCTACGAGCAGTACTTC.

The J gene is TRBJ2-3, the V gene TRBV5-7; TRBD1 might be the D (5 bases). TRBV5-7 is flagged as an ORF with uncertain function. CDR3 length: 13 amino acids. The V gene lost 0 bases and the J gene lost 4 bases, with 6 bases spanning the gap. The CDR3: CASSLARADTQYF. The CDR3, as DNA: TGTGCCAGCAGCTTGGCCAGGGCAGATACGCAGTATTTT.

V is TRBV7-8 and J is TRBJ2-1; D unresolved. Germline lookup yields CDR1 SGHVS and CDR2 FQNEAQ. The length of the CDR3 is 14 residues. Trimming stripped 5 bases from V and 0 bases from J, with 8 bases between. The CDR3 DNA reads TGTGCCAGCAGCCCGGCGAGCTCCTACAATGAGCAGTTCTTC. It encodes CASSPASSYNEQFF.

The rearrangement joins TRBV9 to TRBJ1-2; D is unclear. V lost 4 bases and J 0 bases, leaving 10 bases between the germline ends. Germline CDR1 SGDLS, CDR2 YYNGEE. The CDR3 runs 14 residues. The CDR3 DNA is TGTGCCAGCAGCCCACTTCCAGCTAACTATGGCTACACCTTC. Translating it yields CASSPLPANYGYTF.

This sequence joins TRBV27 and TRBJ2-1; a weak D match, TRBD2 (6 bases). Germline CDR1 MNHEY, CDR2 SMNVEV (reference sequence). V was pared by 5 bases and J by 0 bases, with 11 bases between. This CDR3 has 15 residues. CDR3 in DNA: TGTGCCAGCAGTGTGGGACTCAGCTCCTACAATGAGCAGTTCTTC. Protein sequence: CASSVGLSSYNEQFF.

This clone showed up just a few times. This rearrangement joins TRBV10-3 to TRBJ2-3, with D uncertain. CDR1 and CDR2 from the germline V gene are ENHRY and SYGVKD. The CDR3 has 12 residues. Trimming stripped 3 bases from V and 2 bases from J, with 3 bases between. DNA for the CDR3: TGTGCCATCAGTGACCCCACAGATACGCAGTATTTT. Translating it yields CAISDPTDTQYF.

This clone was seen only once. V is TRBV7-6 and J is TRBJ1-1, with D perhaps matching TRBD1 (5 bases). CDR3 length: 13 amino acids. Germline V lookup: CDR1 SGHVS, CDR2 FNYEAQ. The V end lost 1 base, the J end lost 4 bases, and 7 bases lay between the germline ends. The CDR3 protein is CASSLGQGTEAFF. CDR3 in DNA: TGTGCCAGCAGCTTAGGTCAGGGCACTGAAGCTTTCTTT.

The CDR3 protein is CAIPGGYGYTF. CDR3 sequence (DNA): TGTGCCATCCCAGGGGGCTATGGCTACACCTTC. The chain has TRBV6-1 and TRBJ1-2, with 7 bases that match TRBD1. Germline CDR1 and CDR2: MNHNS and SASEGT. CDR3 length: 11 amino acids. J lost 4 bases, V lost 10 bases, and 3 bases had no gene match.

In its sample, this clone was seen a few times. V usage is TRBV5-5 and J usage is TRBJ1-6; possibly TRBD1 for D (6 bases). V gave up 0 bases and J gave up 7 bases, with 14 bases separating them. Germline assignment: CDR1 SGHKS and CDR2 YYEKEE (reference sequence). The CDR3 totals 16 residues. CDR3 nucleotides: TGTGCCAGCAGCTTGGTGTCGGGGGGCGTCAATTCACCCCTCCACTTT. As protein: CASSLVSGGVNSPLHF.

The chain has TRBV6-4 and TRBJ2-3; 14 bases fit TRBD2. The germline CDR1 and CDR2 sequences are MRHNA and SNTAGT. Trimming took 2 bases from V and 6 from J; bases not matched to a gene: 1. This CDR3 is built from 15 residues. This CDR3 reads CASSDGTSGGDTQYF. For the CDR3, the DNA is TGTGCCAGCAGTGACGGGACTAGCGGGGGTGATACGCAGTATTTT.

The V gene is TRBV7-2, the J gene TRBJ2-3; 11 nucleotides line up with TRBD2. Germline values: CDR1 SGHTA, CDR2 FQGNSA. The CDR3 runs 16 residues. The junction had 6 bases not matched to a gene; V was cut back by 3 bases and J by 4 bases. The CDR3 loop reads CASSLLAGGRADTQYF. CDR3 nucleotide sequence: TGTGCCAGCAGCTTGTTAGCGGGGGGGCGAGCAGATACGCAGTATTTT.

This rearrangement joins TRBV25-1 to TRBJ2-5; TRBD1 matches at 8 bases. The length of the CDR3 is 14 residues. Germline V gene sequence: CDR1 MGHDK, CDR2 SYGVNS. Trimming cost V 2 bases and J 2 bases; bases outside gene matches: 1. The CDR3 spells CASSEQGAQETQYF. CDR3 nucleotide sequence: TGTGCCAGCAGTGAACAGGGGGCGCAAGAGACCCAGTACTTC.

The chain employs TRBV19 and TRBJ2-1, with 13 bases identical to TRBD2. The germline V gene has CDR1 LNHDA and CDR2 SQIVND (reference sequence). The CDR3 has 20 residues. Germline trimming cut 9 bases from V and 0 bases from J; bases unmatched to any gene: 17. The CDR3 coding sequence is TGTGCCAGCAGTCCCTTACTAGCGGGAGGGCTCCTGAGCTCCTACAATGAGCAGTTCTTC. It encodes CASSPLLAGGLLSSYNEQFF.